The 10 T cell receptor beta chains below come from one sample, sequenced in a study of blood T cell repertoires in COVID-19. Only in-frame clones appear in the TCRdb table, and some are missing; sequencing was by immunoSEQ multiplex PCR. The repertoire has 70,000 to 100,000 clones, 65% to 90% of them found once; the top ten carry 1.2%. The sequenced sample was peripheral blood. The receptors come from a man older than 75 with active or convalescent COVID-19.

Only one count was recorded for this clone. V usage is TRBV6-5 and J usage is TRBJ2-1; 7 bases match TRBD2. CDR3 length equals 14 residues. V was clipped by 11 bases and J by 0 bases; unmatched bases: 7. The germline CDR1 and CDR2 sequences are MNHEY and SVGAGI. CDR3 DNA sequence: TGTGCCTCCACTGGCGGGGGCTCCTACAATGAGCAGTTCTTC. As protein: CASTGGGSYNEQFF.

J is TRBJ2-3 and V is TRBV7-9; no reliable D call. Germline CDR1 and CDR2: SEHNR and FQNEAQ (reference sequence). V was pared by 5 bases and J by 1 base, with 16 bases between. This CDR3 spans 16 amino acids. CDR3: CASSPKQQSRTDTQYF. Here the CDR3 DNA reads TGTGCCAGCAGCCCGAAACAACAGTCACGCACAGATACGCAGTATTTT.

V is TRBV3-1 (or the pseudogene TRBV3-2) and J is TRBJ1-2; 8 bases map to TRBD1. CDR1 LGHDT and CDR2 YNNKEL come from the germline V gene (reference sequence). This CDR3 has 14 amino acids. V dropped 4 bases and J dropped 8; count of bases not matched to a gene: 9. This CDR3 reads CASSPPQGAGGYTF. In DNA form, the CDR3 reads TGTGCCAGCAGCCCACCCCAGGGGGCGGGAGGCTACACCTTC.

The V call is TRBV7-2, the J call TRBJ2-1, with 7 bases matching TRBD2. Germline CDR1 and CDR2: SGHTA and FQGNSA. The V and J ends lost 2 bases and 0 bases, in that order; junction bases with no gene match: 1. The CDR3 length is 15 residues. CDR3: CASSLKRDSYNEQFF. The CDR3 DNA reads as TGTGCCAGCAGCTTAAAGCGGGACTCCTACAATGAGCAGTTCTTC.

V and J are TRBV6-6 and TRBJ2-1, with TRBD1 as a possible D gene (6 bases). This CDR3 has 12 residues. CDR1 is MNHNY and CDR2 is SVGAGI in the germline V gene (reference sequence). Deletions cut 7 bases from V and 3 bases from J, with 7 bases between. The CDR3 DNA follows: TGTGCCAGCATGACAGGCTACAATGAGCAGTTCTTC. Its translation: CASMTGYNEQFF.

V gene TRBV7-2 combines with J gene TRBJ2-3; 7 nucleotides line up with TRBD1. The CDR3 spans 16 residues. J was trimmed by 2 bases and V by 4 bases; bases with no gene match: 9. The V gene's germline CDR1 is SGHTA and CDR2 FQGNSA. CDR3 DNA: TGTGCCAGCAGCTCTATGCTACAGGGGCACACAGATACGCAGTATTTT. Its translation: CASSSMLQGHTDTQYF. The whole variable domain, remainder taken from reference TRBV7-2 and TRBJ2-3, is GAGVSQSPSNKVTEKGKDVELRCDPISGHTALYWYRQSLGQGLEFLIYFQGNSAPDKSGLPSDRFSAERTGGSVSTLTIQRTQQEDSAVYLCASSSMLQGHTDTQYFGPGTRLTVL.

The V call is TRBV2, the J call TRBJ2-2; 7 bases line up with TRBD1. CDR3 length equals 13 residues. Germline lookup yields CDR1 SNHLY and CDR2 FYNNEI. V trimming: 6 bases; J trimming: 4 bases; junction bases outside the gene matches: 2. CDR3 sequence reads: CASRTGSTGELFF. DNA of the CDR3: TGTGCCAGCAGGACAGGGTCCACCGGGGAGCTGTTTTTT.

The rearrangement links TRBV5-1 to TRBJ2-7, with D possibly being TRBD1 (7 bases). CDR3 length: 14 residues. The germline V and J ends were trimmed by 4 bases and 1 base, with 12 bases remaining between them. CDR1 and CDR2 from the germline V gene are SGHRS and YFSETQ. The CDR3 DNA reads TGCGCCAGCAGCCAACAGGGGACTTCCTACGAGCAGTACTTC. Translating it yields CASSQQGTSYEQYF. The entire variable domain, with the rest obtained from reference TRBV5-1 and TRBJ2-7, is as follows: KAGVTQTPRYLIKTRGQQVTLSCSPISGHRSVSWYQQTPGQGLQFLFEYFSETQRNKGNFPGRFSGRQFSNSRSEMNVSTLELGDSALYLCASSQQGTSYEQYFGPGTRLTVT.

The CDR3 here is CASSQIGGVGYEQYF. The DNA for the CDR3 is TGCGCCAGCAGTCAAATCGGGGGTGTCGGCTACGAGCAGTACTTC. This chain joins TRBV23-1 and TRBJ2-7; maybe TRBD2 (6 bases). TRBV23-1 falls under the ORF class, with uncertain function. The CDR3 spans 15 residues. V was trimmed by 2 bases and J by 3 bases, leaving 14 bases between them.

This clone was observed a few times. The CDR3 loop reads CASSISGRPNEQFF. CDR3 DNA sequence: TGTGCCAGTAGTATTAGCGGGAGACCCAATGAGCAGTTCTTC. The chain has TRBV19 and TRBJ2-1; 9 nucleotides line up with TRBD2. CDR1 LNHDA and CDR2 SQIVND come from the germline V gene (reference sequence). Unmatched junction bases numbered 3, after V lost 3 bases and J lost 6 bases. This CDR3 contains 14 residues. The full variable domain, its missing parts supplied by reference TRBV19 and TRBJ2-1, is DGGITQSPKYLFRKEGQNVTLSCEQNLNHDAMYWYRQDPGQGLRLIYYSQIVNDFQKGDIAEGYSVSREKKESFPLTVTSAQKNPTAFYLCASSISGRPNEQFFGPGTRLTVL.